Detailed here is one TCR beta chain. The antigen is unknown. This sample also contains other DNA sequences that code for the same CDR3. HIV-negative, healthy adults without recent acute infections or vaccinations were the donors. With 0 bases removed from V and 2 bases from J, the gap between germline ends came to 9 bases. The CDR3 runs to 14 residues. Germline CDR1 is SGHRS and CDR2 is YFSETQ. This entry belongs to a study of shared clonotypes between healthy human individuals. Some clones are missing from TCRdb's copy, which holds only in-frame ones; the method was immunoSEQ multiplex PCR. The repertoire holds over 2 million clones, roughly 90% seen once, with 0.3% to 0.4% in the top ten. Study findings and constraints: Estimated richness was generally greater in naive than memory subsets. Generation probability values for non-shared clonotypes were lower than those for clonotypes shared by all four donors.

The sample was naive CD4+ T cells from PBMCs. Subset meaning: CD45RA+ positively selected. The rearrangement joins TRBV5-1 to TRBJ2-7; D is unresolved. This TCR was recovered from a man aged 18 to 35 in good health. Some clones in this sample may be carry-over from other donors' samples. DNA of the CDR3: TGCGCCAGCAGCTTGGAAGGGTCCCCCTACGAGCAGTACTTC. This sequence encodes CASSLEGSPYEQYF.